This T cell receptor (beta chain) was retrieved from a study of blood T cell repertoires in COVID-19. The germline gives CDR1 SGHAT, CDR2 FQNNGV. Trimming took off 4 bases at V and 7 bases at J, with 7 bases between the two ends. The CDR3 has 12 amino acids. TCRdb's table, derived via immunoSEQ multiplex PCR, lists solely in-frame clones and lacks some. The profile shows around 300,000 clones, 70% to 90% of them singletons. The material sequenced was peripheral blood. This receptor was taken from a woman aged 25 to 39 with active or convalescent COVID-19. The rearrangement joins TRBV11-2 to TRBJ2-2; D ambiguous. CDR3: CASSSLRGELFF. The CDR3 region has the DNA TGTGCCAGCAGCTCCCTACGCGGGGAGCTGTTTTTT.